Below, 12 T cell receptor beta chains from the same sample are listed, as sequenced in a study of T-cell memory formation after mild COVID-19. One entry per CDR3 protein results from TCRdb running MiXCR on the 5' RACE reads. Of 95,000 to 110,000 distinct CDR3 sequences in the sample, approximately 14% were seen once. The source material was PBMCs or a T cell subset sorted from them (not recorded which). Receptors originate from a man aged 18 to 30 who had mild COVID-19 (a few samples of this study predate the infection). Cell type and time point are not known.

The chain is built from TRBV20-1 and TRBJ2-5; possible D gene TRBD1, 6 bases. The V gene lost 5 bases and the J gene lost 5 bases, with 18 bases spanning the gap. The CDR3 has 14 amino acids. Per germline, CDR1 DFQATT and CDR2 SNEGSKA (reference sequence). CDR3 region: CSAQTTGPWETQYF. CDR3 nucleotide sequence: TGCAGTGCTCAGACTACAGGGCCTTGGGAGACCCAGTACTTC.

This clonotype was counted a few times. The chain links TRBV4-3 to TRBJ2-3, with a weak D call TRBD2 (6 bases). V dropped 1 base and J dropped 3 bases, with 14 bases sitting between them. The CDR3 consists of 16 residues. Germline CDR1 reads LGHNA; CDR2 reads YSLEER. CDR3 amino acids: CASSQVWRGGTDTQYF. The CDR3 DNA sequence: TGCGCCAGCAGCCAAGTCTGGCGGGGTGGGACAGATACGCAGTATTTT.

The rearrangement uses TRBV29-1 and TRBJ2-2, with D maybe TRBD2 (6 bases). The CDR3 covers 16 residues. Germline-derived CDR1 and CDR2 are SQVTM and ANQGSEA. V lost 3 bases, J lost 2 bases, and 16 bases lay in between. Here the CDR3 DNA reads TGCAGCGTTGAGATTGCTAGCGCTCCAAACACCGGGGAGCTGTTTTTT. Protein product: CSVEIASAPNTGELFF.

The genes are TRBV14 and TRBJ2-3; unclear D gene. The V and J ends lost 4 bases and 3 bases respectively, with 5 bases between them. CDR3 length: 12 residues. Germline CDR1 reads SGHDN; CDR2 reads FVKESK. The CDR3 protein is CASSLPTDTQYF. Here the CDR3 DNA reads TGTGCCAGCAGCCTACCGACAGATACGCAGTATTTT.

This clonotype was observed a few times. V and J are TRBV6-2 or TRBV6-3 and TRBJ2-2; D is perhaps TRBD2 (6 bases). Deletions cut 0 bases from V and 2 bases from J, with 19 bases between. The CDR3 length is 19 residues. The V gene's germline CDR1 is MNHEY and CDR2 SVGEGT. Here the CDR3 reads CASSYSSMSAGLNTGELFF. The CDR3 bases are TGTGCCAGCAGTTACTCGAGCATGTCTGCGGGGCTAAACACCGGGGAGCTGTTTTTT.

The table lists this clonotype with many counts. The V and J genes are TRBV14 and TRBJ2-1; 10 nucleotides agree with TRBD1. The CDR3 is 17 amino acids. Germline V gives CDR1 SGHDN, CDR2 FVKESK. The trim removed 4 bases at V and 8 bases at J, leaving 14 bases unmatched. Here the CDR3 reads CASSRGTVWGTGDEQFF. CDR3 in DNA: TGTGCCAGCAGCCGCGGAACGGTGTGGGGGACAGGGGATGAGCAGTTCTTC.

The CDR3 loop reads CASSAGDQPQHF. For the CDR3, the DNA is TGTGCCAGCAGTGCAGGGGATCAGCCCCAGCATTTT. The V and J genes are TRBV6-5 and TRBJ1-5; D perhaps matches TRBD1 (6 bases). V dropped 5 bases and J dropped 5 bases, with 7 bases sitting between them. Germline CDR1 reads MNHEY; CDR2 reads SVGAGI. The CDR3 covers 12 residues.

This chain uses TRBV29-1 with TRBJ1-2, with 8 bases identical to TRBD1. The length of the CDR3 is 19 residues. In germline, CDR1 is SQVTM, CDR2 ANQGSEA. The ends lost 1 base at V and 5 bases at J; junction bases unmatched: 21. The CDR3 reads CSVEVLASGQEDFVYGYTF. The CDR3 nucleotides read TGCAGCGTTGAAGTTCTCGCCTCGGGACAGGAGGATTTTGTGTATGGCTACACCTTC.

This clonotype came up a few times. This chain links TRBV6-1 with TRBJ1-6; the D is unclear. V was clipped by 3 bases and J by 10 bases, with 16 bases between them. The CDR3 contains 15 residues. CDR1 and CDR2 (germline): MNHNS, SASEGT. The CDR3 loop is CASSDTVGLGSPLHF. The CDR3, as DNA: TGTGCCAGCAGTGACACCGTGGGTCTGGGATCACCCCTCCACTTT.

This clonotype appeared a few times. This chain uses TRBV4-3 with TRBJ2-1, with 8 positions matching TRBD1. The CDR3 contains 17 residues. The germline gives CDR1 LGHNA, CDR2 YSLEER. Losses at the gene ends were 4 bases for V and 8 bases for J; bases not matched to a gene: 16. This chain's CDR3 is CASSREVVPDRDYEQFF. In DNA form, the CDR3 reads TGCGCCAGCAGCCGAGAAGTGGTTCCGGACAGGGATTATGAGCAGTTCTTC.

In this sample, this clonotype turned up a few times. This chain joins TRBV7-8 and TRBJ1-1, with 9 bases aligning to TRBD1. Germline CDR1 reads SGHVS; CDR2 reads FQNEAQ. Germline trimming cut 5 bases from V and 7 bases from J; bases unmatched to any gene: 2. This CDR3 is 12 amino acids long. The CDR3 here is CASSPGQGEAFF. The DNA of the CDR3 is TGTGCCAGCAGCCCGGGACAGGGTGAAGCTTTCTTT.

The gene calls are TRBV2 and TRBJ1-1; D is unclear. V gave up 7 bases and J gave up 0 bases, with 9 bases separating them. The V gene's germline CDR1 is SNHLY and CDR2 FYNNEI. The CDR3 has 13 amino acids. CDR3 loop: CASNFGVNTEAFF. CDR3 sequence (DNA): TGTGCCAGCAATTTTGGAGTGAACACTGAAGCTTTCTTT.